This TCR beta chain was obtained from a study of blood T cell repertoires in COVID-19. About the study: Specimens from acute and convalescent COVID-19 originated in the United States, Italy and Spain. T cells, B-cell-depleted T cells, or PBMCs provided the cDNA or gDNA that served as material.

This clone was found once. Under the authors' procedure: Reference gene primers were amplified, and this amplification served to estimate nucleated cell counts. The repertoire was sequenced with immunoSEQ multiplex PCR; TCRdb's copy has only in-frame clones and lacks some. The V and J calls and clone size are taken from that table; D and trimming were inferred from the DNA. The data contain around 80,000 clones, roughly 87% of them singletons. CDR1 and CDR2 (germline): LGHNA, YNFKEQ. Trimming removed 1 base from V and 2 bases from J, with 13 bases in between. The CDR3 is 16 residues long. The chain has TRBV4-2 and TRBJ2-3, with a tentative D call TRBD1 (6 bases). This TCR was sampled from an older man with acute or convalescent COVID-19. Sequencing was carried out using peripheral blood. The CDR3 spells CASSQVNRENTDTQYF. DNA for the CDR3: TGTGCCAGCAGCCAAGTAAACAGGGAAAACACAGATACGCAGTATTTT.